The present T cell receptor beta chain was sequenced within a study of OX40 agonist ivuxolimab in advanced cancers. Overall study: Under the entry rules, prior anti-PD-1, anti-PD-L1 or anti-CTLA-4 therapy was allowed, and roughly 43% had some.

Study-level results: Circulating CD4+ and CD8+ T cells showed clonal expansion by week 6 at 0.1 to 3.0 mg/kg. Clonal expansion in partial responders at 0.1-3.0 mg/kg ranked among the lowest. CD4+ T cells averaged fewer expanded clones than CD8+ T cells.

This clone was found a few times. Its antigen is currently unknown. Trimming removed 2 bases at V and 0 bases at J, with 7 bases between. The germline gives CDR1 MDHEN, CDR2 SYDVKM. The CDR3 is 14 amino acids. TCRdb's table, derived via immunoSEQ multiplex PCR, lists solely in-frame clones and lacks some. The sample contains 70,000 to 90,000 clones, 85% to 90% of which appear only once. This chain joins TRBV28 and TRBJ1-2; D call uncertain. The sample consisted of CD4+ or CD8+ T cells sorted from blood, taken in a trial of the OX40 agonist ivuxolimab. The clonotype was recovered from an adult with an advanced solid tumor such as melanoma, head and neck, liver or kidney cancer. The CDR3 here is CASSLGSSNYGYTF. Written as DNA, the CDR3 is TGTGCCAGCAGTTTAGGCAGTTCTAACTATGGCTACACCTTC.